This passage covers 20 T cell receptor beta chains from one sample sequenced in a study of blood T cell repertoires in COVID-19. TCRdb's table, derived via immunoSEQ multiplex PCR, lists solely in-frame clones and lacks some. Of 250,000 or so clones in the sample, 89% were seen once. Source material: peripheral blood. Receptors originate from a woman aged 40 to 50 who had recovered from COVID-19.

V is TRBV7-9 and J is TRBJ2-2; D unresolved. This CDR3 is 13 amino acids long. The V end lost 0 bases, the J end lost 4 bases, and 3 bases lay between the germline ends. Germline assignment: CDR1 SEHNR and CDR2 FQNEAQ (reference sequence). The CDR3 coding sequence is TGTGCCAGCAGCTTAGCCGTCACCGGGGAGCTGTTTTTT. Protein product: CASSLAVTGELFF.

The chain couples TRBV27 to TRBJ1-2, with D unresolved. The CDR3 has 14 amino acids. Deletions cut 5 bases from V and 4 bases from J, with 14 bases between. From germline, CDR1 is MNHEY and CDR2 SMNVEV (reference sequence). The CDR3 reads CASSPTRMGYGYTF. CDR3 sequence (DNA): TGTGCCAGCAGTCCCACCAGGATGGGCTATGGCTACACCTTC.

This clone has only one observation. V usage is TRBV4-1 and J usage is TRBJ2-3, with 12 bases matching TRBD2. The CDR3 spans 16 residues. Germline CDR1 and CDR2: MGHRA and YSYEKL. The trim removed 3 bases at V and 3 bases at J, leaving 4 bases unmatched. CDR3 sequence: CASSQSTSGGTDTQYF. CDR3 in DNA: TGCGCCAGCAGCCAGTCCACTAGCGGGGGGACAGATACGCAGTATTTT.

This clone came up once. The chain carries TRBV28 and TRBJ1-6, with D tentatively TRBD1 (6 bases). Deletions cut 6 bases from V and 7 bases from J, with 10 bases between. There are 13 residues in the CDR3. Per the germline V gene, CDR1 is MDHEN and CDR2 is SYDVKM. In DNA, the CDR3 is TGTGCCAGCAGACGACAGGCAAATTCACCCCTCCACTTT. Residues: CASRRQANSPLHF.

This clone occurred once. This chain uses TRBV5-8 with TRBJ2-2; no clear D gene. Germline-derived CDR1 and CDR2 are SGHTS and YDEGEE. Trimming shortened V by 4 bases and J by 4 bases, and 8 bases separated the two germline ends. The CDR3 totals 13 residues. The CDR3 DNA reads TGTGCCAGCAGCCCCCAGGCCACCGGGGAGCTGTTTTTT. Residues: CASSPQATGELFF.

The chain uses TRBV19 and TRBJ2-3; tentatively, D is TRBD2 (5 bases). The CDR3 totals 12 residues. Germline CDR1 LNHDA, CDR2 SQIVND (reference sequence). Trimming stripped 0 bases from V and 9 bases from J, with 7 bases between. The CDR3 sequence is CASSIERGTQYF. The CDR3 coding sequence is TGTGCCAGTAGTATAGAACGAGGGACGCAGTATTTT.

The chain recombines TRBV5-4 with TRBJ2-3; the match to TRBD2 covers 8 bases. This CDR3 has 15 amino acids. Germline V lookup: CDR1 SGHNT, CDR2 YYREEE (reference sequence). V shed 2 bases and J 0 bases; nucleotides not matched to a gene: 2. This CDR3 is CASSFQRGSTDTQYF. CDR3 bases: TGTGCCAGCAGCTTTCAGCGGGGGAGCACAGATACGCAGTATTTT.

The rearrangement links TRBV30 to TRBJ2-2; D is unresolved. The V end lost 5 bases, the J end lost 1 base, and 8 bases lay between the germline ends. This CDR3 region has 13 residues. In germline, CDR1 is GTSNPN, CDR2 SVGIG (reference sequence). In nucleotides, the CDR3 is TGTGCCTGGGCGATTAGGAACACCGGGGAGCTGTTTTTT. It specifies CAWAIRNTGELFF.

CDR3 bases: TGCGCCAGCAGCTTGGGGGTTGGGGCGCGCACAGATACGCAGTATTTT. Its protein is CASSLGVGARTDTQYF. The chain recombines TRBV5-1 with TRBJ2-3, with a tentative D call TRBD1 (5 bases). The CDR3 sequence is 16 residues long. V shed 0 bases and J shed 1 base, with 12 bases lying between them. CDR1 is SGHRS and CDR2 is YFSETQ in the germline V gene. The full variable domain, completed using reference TRBV5-1 and TRBJ2-3, is KAGVTQTPRYLIKTRGQQVTLSCSPISGHRSVSWYQQTPGQGLQFLFEYFSETQRNKGNFPGRFSGRQFSNSRSEMNVSTLELGDSALYLCASSLGVGARTDTQYFGPGTRLTVL.

The CDR3 reads CAWEDRGSYEQYF. The CDR3 DNA reads TGTGCCTGGGAAGACAGGGGGTCCTACGAGCAGTACTTC. The rearrangement uses TRBV30 and TRBJ2-7; the match to TRBD1 covers 9 bases. Trimming at V came to 5 bases and at J to 1 base, leaving 3 bases not matched to a gene. Germline values: CDR1 GTSNPN, CDR2 SVGIG (reference sequence). The CDR3 totals 13 residues.

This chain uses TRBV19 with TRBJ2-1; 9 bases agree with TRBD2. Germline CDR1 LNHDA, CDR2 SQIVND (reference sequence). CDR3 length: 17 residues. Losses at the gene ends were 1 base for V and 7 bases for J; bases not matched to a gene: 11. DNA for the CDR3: TGTGCCAGTAGTATAGGCCCGGGACTAGCTTTGGATAATGAGCAGTTCTTC. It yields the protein CASSIGPGLALDNEQFF.

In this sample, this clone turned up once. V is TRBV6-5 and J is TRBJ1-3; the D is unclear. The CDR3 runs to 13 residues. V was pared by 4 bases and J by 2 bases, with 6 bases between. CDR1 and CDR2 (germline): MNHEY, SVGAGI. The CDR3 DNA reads TGTGCCAGCAGTTGGGAGACTGGAAACACCATATATTTT. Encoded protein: CASSWETGNTIYF.

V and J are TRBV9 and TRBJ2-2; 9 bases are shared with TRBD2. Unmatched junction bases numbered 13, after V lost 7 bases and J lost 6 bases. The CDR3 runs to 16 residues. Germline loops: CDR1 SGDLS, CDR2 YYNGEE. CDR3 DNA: TGTGCCAGCGCAGTAGGGGCGGGAGGGCCACCCGGGGAGCTGTTTTTT. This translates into CASAVGAGGPPGELFF. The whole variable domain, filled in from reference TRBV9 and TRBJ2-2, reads DSGVTQTPKHLITATGQRVTLRCSPRSGDLSVYWYQQSLDQGLQFLIQYYNGEERAKGNILERFSAQQFPDLHSELNLSSLELGDSALYFCASAVGAGGPPGELFFGEGSRLTVL.

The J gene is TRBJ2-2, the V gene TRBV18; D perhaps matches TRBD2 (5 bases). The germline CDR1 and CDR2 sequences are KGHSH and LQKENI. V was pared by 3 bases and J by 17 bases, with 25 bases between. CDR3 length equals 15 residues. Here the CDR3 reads CASSPRSPEPGEQFF. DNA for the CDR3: TGTGCCAGCTCACCTCGGTCGCCAGAACCCGGGGAGCAATTTTTT.

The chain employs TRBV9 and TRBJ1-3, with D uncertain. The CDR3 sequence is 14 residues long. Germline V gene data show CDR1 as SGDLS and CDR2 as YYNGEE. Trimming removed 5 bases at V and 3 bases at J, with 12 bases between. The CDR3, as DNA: TGTGCCAGCAGTGCCGGGGATTTTGGAAACACCATATATTTT. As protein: CASSAGDFGNTIYF.

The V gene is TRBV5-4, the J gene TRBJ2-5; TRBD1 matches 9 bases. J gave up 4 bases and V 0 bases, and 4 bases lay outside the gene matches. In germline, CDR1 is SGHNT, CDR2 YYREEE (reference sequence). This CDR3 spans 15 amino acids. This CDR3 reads CASSLGTGVGETQYF. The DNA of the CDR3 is TGTGCCAGCAGCTTGGGGACAGGGGTGGGAGAGACCCAGTACTTC.

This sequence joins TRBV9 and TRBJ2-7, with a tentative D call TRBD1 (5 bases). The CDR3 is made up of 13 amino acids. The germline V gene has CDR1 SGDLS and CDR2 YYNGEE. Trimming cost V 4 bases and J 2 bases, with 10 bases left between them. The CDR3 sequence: CASSRDSPYEQYF. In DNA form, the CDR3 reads TGTGCCAGCAGCCGAGACAGCCCCTACGAGCAGTACTTC.

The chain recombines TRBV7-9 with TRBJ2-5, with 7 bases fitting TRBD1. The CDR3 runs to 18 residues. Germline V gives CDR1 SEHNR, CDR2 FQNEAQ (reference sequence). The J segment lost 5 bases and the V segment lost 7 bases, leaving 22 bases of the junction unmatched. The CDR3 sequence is CASTESARDRLDWETQYF. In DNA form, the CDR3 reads TGTGCCAGCACCGAATCTGCCCGGGACAGACTGGATTGGGAGACCCAGTACTTC.

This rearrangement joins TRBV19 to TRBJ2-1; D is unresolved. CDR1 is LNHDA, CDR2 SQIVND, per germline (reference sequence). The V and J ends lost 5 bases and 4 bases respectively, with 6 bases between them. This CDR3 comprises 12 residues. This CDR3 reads CASSPRYNEQFF. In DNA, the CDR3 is TGTGCCAGTAGTCCTAGGTACAATGAGCAGTTCTTC.

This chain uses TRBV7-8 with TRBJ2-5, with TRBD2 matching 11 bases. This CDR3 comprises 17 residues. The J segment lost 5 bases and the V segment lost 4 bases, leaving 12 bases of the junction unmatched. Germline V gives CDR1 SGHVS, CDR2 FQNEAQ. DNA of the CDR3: TGTGCCAGCAGCTCAACTAGCGGGAGAGGGAAGGAGGAGACCCAGTACTTC. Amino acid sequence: CASSSTSGRGKEETQYF. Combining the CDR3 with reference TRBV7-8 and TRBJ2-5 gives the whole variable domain GAGVSQSPRYKVAKRGQDVALRCDPISGHVSLFWYQQALGQGPEFLTYFQNEAQLDKSGLPSDRFFAERPEGSVSTLKIQRTQQEDSAVYLCASSSTSGRGKEETQYFGPGTRLLVL.